The 31 T cell receptor beta chains given below trace back to one sample, sequenced in a study of memory CD4+ T cells and cytomegalovirus serostatus. Generated by immunoSEQ multiplex PCR, the TCRdb table keeps only in-frame clones and is missing some. The table includes approximately 41,000 clones, about 82% detected once. Single viable CD3+CD4+CD8-CD45RO+ cells were sorted as the memory CD4+ T cells. Sequences were obtained from memory CD4+ T cells from blood. The receptors were sampled from an adult in good health and CMV-seronegative.

J is TRBJ1-1 and V is TRBV27; tentatively, D is TRBD1 (5 bases). Per the germline V gene, CDR1 is MNHEY and CDR2 is SMNVEV (reference sequence). The CDR3 length is 14 residues. Between the trimmed V and J ends, which lost 2 bases and 4 bases, there was a span of 11 bases. CDR3 sequence reads: CASSLNQGVTEAFF. DNA of the CDR3: TGTGCCAGCAGTTTAAACCAGGGTGTCACTGAAGCTTTCTTT.

This clone was detected once. The chain carries TRBV5-4 and TRBJ1-2; D unresolved. The CDR3 sequence is 14 residues long. Germline V gene lookup returns CDR1 SGHNT and CDR2 YYREEE (reference sequence). V was trimmed by 0 bases and J by 2 bases, leaving 8 bases between them. The CDR3 DNA sequence: TGTGCCAGCAGCTTGGCCGGGCAGAACTATGGCTACACCTTC. Translation gives CASSLAGQNYGYTF. The full variable domain, completed using reference TRBV5-4 and TRBJ1-2, is ETGVTQSPTHLIKTRGQQVTLRCSSQSGHNTVSWYQQALGQGPQFIFQYYREEENGRGNFPPRFSGLQFPNYSSELNVNALELDDSALYLCASSLAGQNYGYTFGSGTRLTVV.

CDR3 DNA: TGCAGCGTTGACAGACTAGCGGGAGAGACGGAGACCCAGTACTTC. It encodes CSVDRLAGETETQYF. V is TRBV29-1 and J is TRBJ2-5; 12 bases line up with TRBD2. The V segment lost 3 bases and the J segment 5 bases; nucleotides outside the gene matches: 7. CDR1 is SQVTM and CDR2 is ANQGSEA in the germline V gene. CDR3 size: 15 residues. The whole variable domain, filled in from reference TRBV29-1 and TRBJ2-5, reads SAVISQKPSRDICQRGTSLTIQCQVDSQVTMMFWYRQQPGQSLTLIATANQGSEATYESGFVIDKFPISRPNLTFSTLTVSNMSPEDSSIYLCSVDRLAGETETQYFGPGTRLLVL.

CDR3 residues: CASSLVLSGASGSHEQFF. The CDR3 DNA follows: TGTGCCAGCAGCTTAGTACTATCTGGAGCTAGCGGGAGCCATGAGCAGTTCTTC. The chain combines TRBV11-3 with TRBJ2-1; 10 bases fit TRBD2. The CDR3 extends over 18 amino acids. Germline trimming cut 1 base from V and 8 bases from J; bases unmatched to any gene: 14. Germline loops: CDR1 SGHNT, CDR2 YENEEA.

The table lists this clone with a few counts. Written as DNA, the CDR3 is TGTGCCAGTACGGGACAGGGCGGCACTGAAGCTTTCTTT. This encodes CASTGQGGTEAFF. This chain joins TRBV9 and TRBJ1-1, with 9 bases aligning to TRBD1. V was clipped by 8 bases and J by 4 bases; unmatched bases: 6. The CDR3 totals 13 residues. CDR1 and CDR2 from the germline V gene are SGDLS and YYNGEE.

The chain links TRBV7-6 to TRBJ2-2; no clear D. This CDR3 contains 16 residues. Looked up from germline, CDR1 is SGHVS and CDR2 is FNYEAQ. The V gene lost 2 bases and the J gene lost 1 base, with 11 bases spanning the gap. The DNA for the CDR3 is TGTGCCAGCAGCTTATCTACCTCAGTGAACACCGGGGAGCTGTTTTTT. It yields the protein CASSLSTSVNTGELFF.

Comment on this clone: The missing conserved phenylalanine or tryptophan at the end of this CDR3 makes a read error likely. The limits of the CDR3 on the DNA are not certain, so only TCRdb's listed CDR3 is given. V and J are TRBV10-3 and TRBJ1-2. CDR1 and CDR2 (germline): ENHRY, SYGVKD. The CDR3 spans 10 residues, counting both ends. The CDR3 loop is CATCLLQATA.

This clone came up a few times. This chain links TRBV18 with TRBJ1-1; D is unresolved. Looked up from germline, CDR1 is KGHSH and CDR2 is LQKENI. This CDR3 spans 15 amino acids. V lost 3 bases to trimming and J lost 0 bases, with 11 bases between them. This CDR3 is CASSPPVAVNTEAFF. Written as DNA, the CDR3 is TGTGCCAGCTCACCTCCAGTGGCCGTGAACACTGAAGCTTTCTTT. The whole variable domain, filled in from reference TRBV18 and TRBJ1-1, reads NAGVMQNPRHLVRRRGQEARLRCSPMKGHSHVYWYRQLPEEGLKFMVYLQKENIIDESGMPKERFSAEFPKEGPSILRIQQVVRGDSAAYFCASSPPVAVNTEAFFGQGTRLTVV.

The gene calls are TRBV5-4 and TRBJ2-3; D not certain. Trimming took 3 bases from V and 0 from J, leaving 11 bases between them. The germline gives CDR1 SGHNT, CDR2 YYREEE (reference sequence). The CDR3 sequence is 15 residues long. CDR3 sequence (DNA): TGTGCCAGCAGCTCAAAAACAACTAGCACAGATACGCAGTATTTT. This sequence encodes CASSSKTTSTDTQYF.

The V and J genes are TRBV6-1 and TRBJ2-3, with 7 nucleotides matching TRBD1. The CDR3 sequence is 14 residues long. V gave up 6 bases and J gave up 4 bases; unmatched junction bases: 7. CDR1 is MNHNS and CDR2 is SASEGT in the germline V gene. In DNA form, the CDR3 reads TGTGCCAGCAGGCCCGACAGGGTTTCAGATACGCAGTATTTT. It specifies CASRPDRVSDTQYF.

J is TRBJ1-5 and V is TRBV7-2; D not resolved. Trimming took 1 base from V and 3 from J, leaving 7 bases between them. The germline CDR1 and CDR2 sequences are SGHTA and FQGNSA. The CDR3 spans 14 residues. CDR3 amino acids: CASSLVTFNQPQHF. The DNA for the CDR3 is TGTGCCAGCAGCTTAGTGACATTCAATCAGCCCCAGCATTTT. The entire variable domain, with the rest obtained from reference TRBV7-2 and TRBJ1-5, is as follows: GAGVSQSPSNKVTEKGKDVELRCDPISGHTALYWYRQSLGQGLEFLIYFQGNSAPDKSGLPSDRFSAERTGGSVSTLTIQRTQQEDSAVYLCASSLVTFNQPQHFGDGTRLSIL.

V is TRBV19 and J is TRBJ2-2; 8 bases fit TRBD1. The J segment lost 0 bases and the V segment lost 5 bases, leaving 5 bases of the junction unmatched. The CDR3 sequence is 16 residues long. Per germline, CDR1 LNHDA and CDR2 SQIVND (reference sequence). CDR3 region: CASSGDRGPNTGELFF. In nucleotides, the CDR3 is TGTGCCAGTAGTGGTGACAGGGGCCCGAACACCGGGGAGCTGTTTTTT.

This chain connects TRBV11-2 to TRBJ2-7; no clear D. Between the trimmed V and J ends, which lost 3 bases and 3 bases, there was a span of 12 bases. Germline assignment: CDR1 SGHAT and CDR2 FQNNGV. The CDR3 is made up of 14 amino acids. Written as DNA, the CDR3 is TGTGCCAGCAGCTTCGAGCTGGTGGACTACGAGCAGTACTTC. Translation: CASSFELVDYEQYF.

The chain employs TRBV18 and TRBJ2-7, with D hard to call. The CDR3 runs 14 residues. The germline CDR1 and CDR2 sequences are KGHSH and LQKENI. V was clipped by 1 base and J by 4 bases, with 11 bases between them. The CDR3 spells CASSPQKASYEQYF. CDR3 in DNA: TGTGCCAGCTCACCACAAAAGGCCAGTTACGAGCAGTACTTC. Full variable domain (remainder filled in from reference TRBV18 and TRBJ2-7): NAGVMQNPRHLVRRRGQEARLRCSPMKGHSHVYWYRQLPEEGLKFMVYLQKENIIDESGMPKERFSAEFPKEGPSILRIQQVVRGDSAAYFCASSPQKASYEQYFGPGTRLTVT.

The chain uses TRBV29-1 and TRBJ2-3; tentative D call: TRBD2 (5 bases). Per germline, CDR1 SQVTM and CDR2 ANQGSEA. The CDR3 is made up of 13 amino acids. V was shortened by 0 bases and J by 3 bases, with 7 bases between the two germline ends. CDR3 nucleotides: TGCAGCGTTGAAGAGGGCGGGACAGATACGCAGTATTTT. It yields the protein CSVEEGGTDTQYF.

The chain joins TRBV5-6 to TRBJ2-5; D might be TRBD2 (7 bases). The assigned J gene may be wrong: the sequence end matches TRBJ2-7 better. CDR3 length equals 14 residues. The germline gives CDR1 SGHDT, CDR2 YYEEEE. CDR3 DNA sequence: TGTGCCAGCAGCTTGAGGGGGGGCTCCTACGAGCAGTACTTC. Translation: CASSLRGGSYEQYF.

The chain is built from TRBV5-4 and TRBJ1-1; D may be TRBD1 (5 bases). Germline V gives CDR1 SGHNT, CDR2 YYREEE (reference sequence). V lost 0 bases, J lost 1 base, and 10 bases lay in between. The length of the CDR3 is 15 residues. CDR3 sequence (DNA): TGTGCCAGCAGCTTGGGGGGCCGAGGGAACACTGAAGCTTTCTTT. Its translation: CASSLGGRGNTEAFF.

J is TRBJ2-3 and V is TRBV5-6; 7 bases are shared with TRBD1. Germline CDR1 SGHDT, CDR2 YYEEEE. The CDR3 extends over 16 amino acids. Unmatched junction bases numbered 6, after V lost 2 bases and J lost 0 bases. The CDR3 loop is CASSLIPGQSTDTQYF. The DNA for the CDR3 is TGTGCCAGCAGCTTAATACCGGGACAGAGCACAGATACGCAGTATTTT.

The genes are TRBV2 and TRBJ2-5; the match to TRBD2 covers 7 bases. Trimming took 4 bases from V and 5 from J; bases not matched to a gene: 7. CDR3 length: 14 amino acids. The germline V gene has CDR1 SNHLY and CDR2 FYNNEI. CDR3 nucleotide sequence: TGTGCCAGCAGTGCGGGGGGAGAACGGGAGACCCAGTACTTC. This gives the protein CASSAGGERETQYF.

This chain uses TRBV7-2 with TRBJ2-7; 7 bases map to TRBD1. Germline trimming cut 2 bases from V and 3 bases from J; bases unmatched to any gene: 4. The CDR3 loop spans 14 amino acids. Germline CDR1 reads SGHTA; CDR2 reads FQGNSA. In DNA, the CDR3 is TGTGCCAGCAGCTTAAGGGACAGCCTCTACGAGCAGTACTTC. It translates to CASSLRDSLYEQYF.

The chain combines TRBV19 with TRBJ2-2, with D perhaps given as TRBD1 or TRBD2 (5 bases each). Germline V gene lookup returns CDR1 LNHDA and CDR2 SQIVND (reference sequence). Trimming took off 4 bases at V and 1 base at J, with 10 bases between the two ends. CDR3 length: 15 amino acids. The CDR3 loop reads CASSKGTVNTGELFF. CDR3 nucleotide sequence: TGTGCCAGTAGTAAAGGGACGGTGAACACCGGGGAGCTGTTTTTT.

The chain recombines TRBV6-6 with TRBJ1-1; no firm D call. Per the germline V gene, CDR1 is MNHNY and CDR2 is SVGAGI (reference sequence). There are 13 residues in the CDR3. The V and J ends lost 6 bases and 0 bases respectively, with 8 bases between them. The CDR3 DNA reads TGTGCCAGCAGCCCCCCTATGAACACTGAAGCTTTCTTT. Amino acid sequence: CASSPPMNTEAFF.

This clone has only one observation. The V and J genes are TRBV19 and TRBJ2-7, with TRBD1 matching 9 bases. The CDR3 has 13 amino acids. The germline V gene encodes CDR1 LNHDA and CDR2 SQIVND (reference sequence). Trimming took 5 bases from V and 6 from J; bases not matched to a gene: 5. CDR3 nucleotides: TGTGCCAGTAGTTTGGGACAGGGCCTCGAGCAGTACTTC. Translation gives CASSLGQGLEQYF.

The chain joins TRBV28 to TRBJ2-2; TRBD1 aligns across 11 bases. J gave up 5 bases and V 8 bases, and 1 base lay outside the gene matches. The CDR3 sequence is 13 residues long. Germline assignment: CDR1 MDHEN and CDR2 SYDVKM. As DNA, the CDR3 is TGTGCCAGCGGGACAGGGGGTACCGGGGAGCTGTTTTTT. It codes for CASGTGGTGELFF.

The rearrangement uses TRBV29-1 and TRBJ2-3; D may be TRBD1 (5 bases). The germline gives CDR1 SQVTM, CDR2 ANQGSEA. This CDR3 region has 18 residues. V lost 0 bases and J 3 bases, leaving 22 bases between the germline ends. In DNA, the CDR3 is TGCAGCGTTGAAGATGACCCCCGCGCCCCGCAGGGAACAGATACGCAGTATTTT. Protein product: CSVEDDPRAPQGTDTQYF.

The genes are TRBV6-1 and TRBJ1-1; D not resolved. Trimming pared 7 bases from V and 0 bases from J, leaving 9 bases between. The CDR3 consists of 13 residues. Germline loops: CDR1 MNHNS, CDR2 SASEGT. The chain's CDR3 is CASTLHLNTEAFF. The CDR3, as DNA: TGTGCCAGCACTCTACATTTGAACACTGAAGCTTTCTTT.

This clone was counted once. The chain links TRBV11-2 to TRBJ2-1; TRBD2 matches 7 bases. The V and J ends lost 5 bases and 9 bases, in that order; junction bases with no gene match: 16. The germline V gene encodes CDR1 SGHAT and CDR2 FQNNGV. The length of the CDR3 is 16 residues. The CDR3 sequence is CASSDSGTAGWGEQFF. The CDR3 coding sequence is TGTGCCAGCAGCGACAGCGGGACTGCCGGCTGGGGTGAGCAGTTCTTC.

The rearrangement joins TRBV18 to TRBJ2-1; no definite D call. Per the germline V gene, CDR1 is KGHSH and CDR2 is LQKENI. This CDR3 has 13 residues. Deletions cut 6 bases from V and 6 bases from J, with 12 bases between. The CDR3: CASSPIDSNEQFF. Here the CDR3 DNA reads TGTGCCAGCTCTCCCATCGATAGCAATGAGCAGTTCTTC.

The gene calls are TRBV28 and TRBJ2-7; 10 bases line up with TRBD2. Germline CDR1 is MDHEN and CDR2 is SYDVKM. The CDR3 runs to 14 residues. The V gene end was trimmed by 2 bases and the J gene end by 5 bases; junction bases not matched to a gene: 3. CDR3 bases: TGTGCCAGCAGTTTACTAGCGGGAGCCCACGAGCAGTACTTC. This sequence encodes CASSLLAGAHEQYF. The full variable domain, with the rest looked up from reference TRBV28 and TRBJ2-7, is DVKVTQSSRYLVKRTGEKVFLECVQDMDHENMFWYRQDPGLGLRLIYFSYDVKMKEKGDIPEGYSVSREKKERFSLILESASTNQTSMYLCASSLLAGAHEQYFGPGTRLTVT.

In its sample, this clone was seen a few times. V is TRBV5-1 and J is TRBJ2-7; 7 positions match TRBD1. This CDR3 comprises 15 residues. Germline loops: CDR1 SGHRS, CDR2 YFSETQ. V lost 0 bases to trimming and J lost 2 bases; unmatched junction nucleotides: 5. For the CDR3, the DNA is TGCGCCAGCAGCTTGGAGCTCGGGACAGCCTACGAGCAGTACTTC. The encoded protein is CASSLELGTAYEQYF.

The chain uses TRBV5-4 and TRBJ2-1; D is perhaps TRBD2 (6 bases). Trimming took off 1 base at V and 7 bases at J, with 12 bases between the two ends. This CDR3 spans 14 amino acids. Per the germline V gene, CDR1 is SGHNT and CDR2 is YYREEE (reference sequence). The CDR3, as DNA: TGTGCCAGCAGCTTGAAGGTGGGGGGAAATGAGCAGTTCTTC. This translates into CASSLKVGGNEQFF. Drawing the rest from reference TRBV5-4 and TRBJ2-1, the complete variable domain is ETGVTQSPTHLIKTRGQQVTLRCSSQSGHNTVSWYQQALGQGPQFIFQYYREEENGRGNFPPRFSGLQFPNYSSELNVNALELDDSALYLCASSLKVGGNEQFFGPGTRLTVL.